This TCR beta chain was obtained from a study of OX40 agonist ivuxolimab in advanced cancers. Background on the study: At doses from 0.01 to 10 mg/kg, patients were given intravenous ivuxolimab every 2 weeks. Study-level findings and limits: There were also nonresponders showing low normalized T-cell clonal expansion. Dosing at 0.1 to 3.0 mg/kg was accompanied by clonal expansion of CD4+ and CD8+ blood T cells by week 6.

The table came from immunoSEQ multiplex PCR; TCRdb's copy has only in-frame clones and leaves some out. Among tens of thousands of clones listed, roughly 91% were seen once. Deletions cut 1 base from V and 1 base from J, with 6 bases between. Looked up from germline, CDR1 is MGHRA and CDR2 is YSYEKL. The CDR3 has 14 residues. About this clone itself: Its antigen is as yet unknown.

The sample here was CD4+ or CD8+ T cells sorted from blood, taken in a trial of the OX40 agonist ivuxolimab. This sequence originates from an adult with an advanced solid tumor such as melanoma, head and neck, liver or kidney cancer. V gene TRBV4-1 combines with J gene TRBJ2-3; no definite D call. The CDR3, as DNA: TGCGCCAGCAGCCAAGGTCTGGGCACAGATACGCAGTATTTT. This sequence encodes CASSQGLGTDTQYF.